This TCR beta chain was identified during a study of blood T cell repertoires in COVID-19. For the study at large: COVID-19 samples collected from the United States, Italy and Spain covered acute and convalescent phases. Sources were T cells, B-cell-depleted T cells, or PBMCs; the material itself was cDNA or gDNA.

V lost 10 bases and J lost 5, with 20 bases in between. Germline CDR1 LNHDA, CDR2 SQIVND (reference sequence). The CDR3 extends over 14 amino acids. This clone was seen once. Original processing methods: Nucleated cell counts were estimated from reference gene primer amplification. The protocol was immunoSEQ multiplex PCR, while the TCRdb copy is restricted to in-frame clones and leaves out a portion. V and J calls and clone size are given by that table; D and trimming were obtained from the DNA. This sample carries fewer than 80,000 clones, roughly 87% of them seen once, and the ten largest clones take under 9.5%.

This chain connects TRBV19 to TRBJ2-5; perhaps TRBD2 as D (6 bases). The sequence derives from a man in his thirties or forties with acute or convalescent COVID-19. The sequencing input was peripheral blood. The CDR3 DNA sequence: TGTGCCACCACGGACCCGACTAGGTCGGAGACCCAGTACTTC. This codes for CATTDPTRSETQYF.